One and the same sample provided the 2 T cell receptor beta chains below, sequenced in a study of blood T cells in healthy people across ages. Combining a sample-barcoded 5' primer with a J-beta primer mix, a second PCR ran for about 6 to 11 cycles. Each CDR3 protein is one row after TCRdb ran MiXCR on the 5' RACE reads. This sample has 600,000 to 1,000,000 distinct CDR3 sequences; 55% to 70% occur once, and the top ten carry approximately 20%. The sequencing input was blood. These receptors came from a man aged 25 to 45 in good health.

DNA of the CDR3: TGCGCCAGCAGCCAGGAGGGGAAGGGGACTGTTGGCGGCTACACCTTC. Translating gives CASSQEGKGTVGGYTF. V is TRBV4-3 and J is TRBJ1-2; possible D gene TRBD1, 5 bases. V was cut by 3 bases and J by 8 bases, with 22 bases left in between. The CDR3 runs 16 residues. The germline CDR1 and CDR2 sequences are LGHNA and YSLEER.

The gene calls are TRBV5-1 and TRBJ2-1; a possible D gene is TRBD2 (5 bases). The germline V gene has CDR1 SGHRS and CDR2 YFSETQ. V was clipped by 0 bases and J by 6 bases, with 10 bases between them. CDR3 length: 14 amino acids. CDR3 nucleotide sequence: TGCGCCAGCAGCTTGGGGGAGATTGGCAATGAGCAGTTCTTC. Amino acids: CASSLGEIGNEQFF. Combining the CDR3 with reference TRBV5-1 and TRBJ2-1 gives the whole variable domain KAGVTQTPRYLIKTRGQQVTLSCSPISGHRSVSWYQQTPGQGLQFLFEYFSETQRNKGNFPGRFSGRQFSNSRSEMNVSTLELGDSALYLCASSLGEIGNEQFFGPGTRLTVL.